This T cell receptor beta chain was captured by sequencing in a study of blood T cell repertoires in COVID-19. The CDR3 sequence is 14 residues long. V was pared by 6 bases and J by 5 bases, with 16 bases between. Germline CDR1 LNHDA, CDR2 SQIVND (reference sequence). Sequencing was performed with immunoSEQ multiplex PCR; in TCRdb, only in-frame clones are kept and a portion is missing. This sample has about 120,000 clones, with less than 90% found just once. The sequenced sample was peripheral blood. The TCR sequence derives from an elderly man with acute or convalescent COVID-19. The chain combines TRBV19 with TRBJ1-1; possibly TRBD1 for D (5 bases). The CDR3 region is CASRGGTLRTEAFF. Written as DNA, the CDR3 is TGTGCCAGTAGGGGGGGGACGTTAAGGACTGAAGCTTTCTTT.